The TCR beta chain under discussion was sequenced for a study of blood T cell repertoires in COVID-19. About the research overall: Samples of COVID-19 (acute and convalescent) were obtained from the United States, Italy and Spain. T cells, B-cell-depleted T cells, or PBMCs supplied cDNA or gDNA.

Per the germline V gene, CDR1 is SEHNR and CDR2 is FQNEAQ (reference sequence). This CDR3 comprises 17 residues. Trimming removed 5 bases from V and 1 base from J, with 17 bases in between. Source study methods: For nucleated cells, counts were estimated from reference gene primer amplification. Produced via immunoSEQ multiplex PCR; TCRdb's table is partial and in-frame only. From that table come the V and J calls and clone size; the DNA was used to work out D and trimming. Of some 200,000 clones listed, roughly 80% are singletons. Source material: peripheral blood. The TCR originated in a woman in her fifties or sixties with acute or convalescent COVID-19. The J gene is TRBJ1-4, the V gene TRBV7-9; D unresolved. The CDR3 nucleotides read TGTGCCAGCAGCCTACGGCCTGGGGAGGGAACTAATGAAAAACTGTTTTTT. Translated: CASSLRPGEGTNEKLFF.